This T cell receptor beta chain was captured in a study of cytomegalovirus exposure and HLA in healthy donors. TCRdb keeps only in-frame clones here, not all; method: immunoSEQ multiplex PCR. The profile shows under 100,000 clones, about 96% of them singletons. The CDR3 spans 14 residues. V was clipped by 1 base and J by 2 bases, with 9 bases between them. Germline V gene lookup returns CDR1 MGHRA and CDR2 YSYEKL. General study results and limits: TCR beta chains numbering approximately 150 were designated cytomegalovirus-associated.

Points on this clone: Its antigen is as yet unknown.

The V and J genes are TRBV4-1 and TRBJ2-7; D not certain. The source of this sequence is a man aged 18 to 30 in good health and CMV-seronegative. The specimen sequenced was PBMCs. The CDR3 protein is CASSQGVSTYEQYF. CDR3 nucleotide sequence: TGCGCCAGCAGCCAAGGCGTTTCGACCTACGAGCAGTACTTC.